The T cell receptor beta chain described here comes from a study of CD8 T cells in ankylosing spondylitis. Whole-study results and caveats: Typical of ankylosing spondylitis blood, it appeared, was a TCR beta motif of roughly eight highly homologous variants.

The CDR3 has 13 amino acids. The germline V gene encodes CDR1 DFQATT and CDR2 SNEGSKA (reference sequence). Trimming shortened V by 0 bases and J by 3 bases, and 8 bases separated the two germline ends. TCRdb used MiXCR to reprocess the 5' RACE reads, holding one entry per CDR3 protein. The sample records 85,000 to 100,000 distinct CDR3 sequences, roughly 10% being singletons. This clonotype was observed at least ten times. Its antigen is not known. Sequenced input: blood, either unsorted or a sorted T cell fraction (not recorded which). The chain is built from TRBV20-1 and TRBJ2-5; possibly TRBD2 for D (6 bases). The TCR sequence derives from a male donor with ankylosing spondylitis or in good health (not recorded which). CDR3 amino acids: CSARETGEETQYF. CDR3 DNA: TGCAGTGCTAGAGAAACGGGGGAAGAGACCCAGTACTTC.